The 13 T cell receptor beta chains reported below all come from one sample, sequenced in a study of control samples from healthy donors and cancer patients. The table came from immunoSEQ multiplex PCR; TCRdb's copy has only in-frame clones and leaves some out. The table has 200,000 or so clones, roughly 94% seen once. Sequenced input: blood. The receptors originated from a man aged 45-65 years in good health.

The chain recombines TRBV7-2 with TRBJ2-1; TRBD2 aligns across 14 bases. In germline, CDR1 is SGHTA, CDR2 FQGNSA. CDR3 length equals 17 residues. Trimming at V came to 1 base and at J to 4 bases, leaving 3 bases not matched to a gene. CDR3: CASSLGTSGGIYNEQFF. Here the CDR3 DNA reads TGTGCCAGCAGCTTAGGGACTAGCGGGGGGATTTACAATGAGCAGTTCTTC.

CDR3 nucleotides: TGTGCCAGCAGCCGCCGGGACAGCCGAACAGATACGCAGTATTTT. Protein product: CASSRRDSRTDTQYF. V is TRBV5-4 and J is TRBJ2-3; 7 positions match TRBD1. Germline values: CDR1 SGHNT, CDR2 YYREEE (reference sequence). V was clipped by 4 bases and J by 3 bases; unmatched bases: 8. The CDR3 loop spans 15 amino acids.

The sample holds one count of this clone. J is TRBJ1-1 and V is TRBV7-9; tentative D call: TRBD1 (6 bases). The length of the CDR3 is 13 residues. CDR1 is SEHNR, CDR2 FQNEAQ, per germline (reference sequence). V was trimmed by 5 bases and J by 5 bases, leaving 12 bases between them. CDR3 DNA sequence: TGTGCCAGCAGCCCCGAGGGGGGGACTGAAGCTTTCTTT. Protein sequence: CASSPEGGTEAFF.

Worth noting for this clone: The germline gene is not matched at one end of the junction; a read error may be the cause. The chain joins TRBV4-2 to TRBJ1-1, with D unclear. In germline, CDR1 is LGHNA, CDR2 YNFKEQ. The CDR3 is made up of 14 amino acids. CDR3 in amino acids: CASTQGWSDTEAFF. The CDR3, as DNA: TGTGCCAGCACCCAAGGGTGGAGCGACACTGAAGCTTTCTTT.

For this clone: This specimen includes other DNA sequences encoding the same CDR3. V gene TRBV9 combines with J gene TRBJ2-2; perhaps TRBD2 as D (5 bases). The V gene's germline CDR1 is SGDLS and CDR2 YYNGEE. The germline V and J ends were trimmed by 0 bases and 4 bases, with 10 bases remaining between them. The CDR3 contains 15 residues. The CDR3 nucleotides are TGTGCCAGCAGCGTAGGTGGCAGCGGCACCGGGGAGCTGTTTTTT. Residues: CASSVGGSGTGELFF. The variable domain in full, completed from reference TRBV9 and TRBJ2-2, reads DSGVTQTPKHLITATGQRVTLRCSPRSGDLSVYWYQQSLDQGLQFLIQYYNGEERAKGNILERFSAQQFPDLHSELNLSSLELGDSALYFCASSVGGSGTGELFFGEGSRLTVL.

The V call is TRBV5-6, the J call TRBJ1-2; D not resolved. Between the trimmed V and J ends, which lost 4 bases and 4 bases, there was a span of 8 bases. Germline V CDR1 and CDR2: SGHDT, YYEEEE. The CDR3 extends over 12 amino acids. DNA of the CDR3: TGTGCCAGCAGCACAGACCCCTATGGCTACACCTTC. Amino acid sequence: CASSTDPYGYTF.

This chain uses TRBV2 with TRBJ2-1; 7 bases are a match to TRBD1. The CDR3 runs 13 residues. V lost 6 bases and J lost 9; bases outside the gene matches: 8. Germline lookup yields CDR1 SNHLY and CDR2 FYNNEI. The CDR3 region is CASRATGVPEQFF. For the CDR3, the DNA is TGTGCCAGCAGGGCTACAGGGGTTCCTGAGCAGTTCTTC. The complete variable domain, with remaining parts taken from reference TRBV2 and TRBJ2-1, reads EPEVTQTPSHQVTQMGQEVILRCVPISNHLYFYWYRQILGQKVEFLVSFYNNEISEKSEIFDDQFSVERPDGSNFTLKIRSTKLEDSAMYFCASRATGVPEQFFGPGTRLTVL.

This clone was seen just once. The chain combines TRBV29-1 with TRBJ2-1; 10 bases are a match to TRBD2. The germline V gene has CDR1 SQVTM and CDR2 ANQGSEA. The V gene end was trimmed by 6 bases and the J gene end by 7 bases; junction bases not matched to a gene: 9. This CDR3 region has 14 residues. CDR3: CSVAPSAGGNEQFF. For the CDR3, the DNA is TGCAGCGTGGCCCCCTCAGCGGGGGGGAATGAGCAGTTCTTC.

V gene TRBV28 combines with J gene TRBJ1-3, with D hard to call. Trimming left V 4 bases short and J 7 bases short, with 17 bases between. The CDR3 spans 15 residues. Germline V gene sequence: CDR1 MDHEN, CDR2 SYDVKM. CDR3 nucleotides: TGTGCCAGCAGTTCGACACGCTCCCCGAGGAACACCATATATTTT. Translated, it gives CASSSTRSPRNTIYF.

The sample holds one count of this clone. This chain uses TRBV27 with TRBJ2-6; D not certain. This CDR3 is 17 amino acids long. CDR1 MNHEY and CDR2 SMNVEV come from the germline V gene (reference sequence). Trimming stripped 2 bases from V and 0 bases from J, with 11 bases between. CDR3 amino acids: CASSLSDTSSGANVLTF. CDR3 nucleotide sequence: TGTGCCAGCAGTTTAAGTGACACCAGCTCTGGGGCCAACGTCCTGACTTTC. Full variable domain (outside the CDR3, taken from reference TRBV27 and TRBJ2-6): EAQVTQNPRYLITVTGKKLTVTCSQNMNHEYMSWYRQDPGLGLRQIYYSMNVEVTDKGDVPEGYKVSRKEKRNFPLILESPSPNQTSLYFCASSLSDTSSGANVLTFGAGSRLTVL.

The rearrangement joins TRBV9 to TRBJ1-3; no reliable D call. Germline V gives CDR1 SGDLS, CDR2 YYNGEE. CDR3 length: 13 amino acids. Trimming shortened V by 3 bases and J by 0 bases, and 4 bases separated the two germline ends. The CDR3 coding sequence is TGTGCCAGCAGCGCGGACTCTGGAAACACCATATATTTT. It yields the protein CASSADSGNTIYF.

CDR3 protein: CASSIFGREAYEQYF. Here the CDR3 DNA reads TGTGCCAGTAGTATATTCGGCAGGGAAGCCTACGAGCAGTACTTC. The V gene is TRBV19, the J gene TRBJ2-7; possible D gene TRBD1, 5 bases. Germline V gene sequence: CDR1 LNHDA, CDR2 SQIVND (reference sequence). Trimming removed 2 bases at V and 2 bases at J, with 13 bases between. CDR3 length: 15 amino acids.

This chain connects TRBV5-4 to TRBJ2-1; a possible D gene is TRBD2 (5 bases). V dropped 0 bases and J dropped 8 bases, with 9 bases sitting between them. The germline CDR1 and CDR2 sequences are SGHNT and YYREEE (reference sequence). This CDR3 has 13 amino acids. CDR3 DNA sequence: TGTGCCAGCAGCTTGGCCGGGCGGGATGAGCAGTTCTTC. Its translation is CASSLAGRDEQFF.